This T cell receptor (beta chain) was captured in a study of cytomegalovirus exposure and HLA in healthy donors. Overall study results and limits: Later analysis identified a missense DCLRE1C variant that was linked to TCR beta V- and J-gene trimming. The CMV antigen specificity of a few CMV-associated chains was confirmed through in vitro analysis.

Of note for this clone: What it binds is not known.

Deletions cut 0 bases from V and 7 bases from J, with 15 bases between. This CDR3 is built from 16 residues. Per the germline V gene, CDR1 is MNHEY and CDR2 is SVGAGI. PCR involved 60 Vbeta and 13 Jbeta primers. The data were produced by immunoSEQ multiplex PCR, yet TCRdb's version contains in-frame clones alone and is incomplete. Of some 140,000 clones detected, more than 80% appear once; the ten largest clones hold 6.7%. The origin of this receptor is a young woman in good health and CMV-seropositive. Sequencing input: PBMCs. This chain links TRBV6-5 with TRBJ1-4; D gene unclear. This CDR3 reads CASSYSRSPGSEKLFF. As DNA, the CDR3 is TGTGCCAGCAGTTACTCTCGGAGCCCGGGGAGTGAAAAACTGTTTTTT.